This TCR beta chain was sequenced in a study of T cell responses to AZD1222 COVID-19 vaccine. Study conclusions and caveats: In the spike-specific TCR repertoire, nearly half reportedly target unmutated variant regions. Rises in breadth and depth of Spike-specific TCRs came after two AZD1222 doses.

Germline CDR1 and CDR2: SGDLS and YYNGEE. The V and J ends lost 7 bases and 5 bases respectively, with 10 bases between them. The CDR3 is 13 residues long. Clones were read by immunoSEQ multiplex PCR, and TCRdb kept only the in-frame ones, dropping some. The sample lists some 120,000 clones; roughly 91% were seen once. A note on this clone: What it binds is unknown.

The sequences come from peripheral blood, collected on day 0 of AZD1222 vaccination. This TCR came from an adult in good health. J is TRBJ1-6 and V is TRBV9, with TRBD1 as a possible D gene (6 bases). The CDR3 here is CASGGANNSPLHF. DNA for the CDR3: TGTGCCAGCGGGGGGGCAAATAATTCACCCCTCCACTTT.